Below, one T cell receptor beta chain is given with its context. This entry is derived from a study of T cells expressing NK-cell markers. As for the study in general: Sequenced donors, eight in total, included seven who were HCMV-seropositive and one who was seronegative.

The CDR3 totals 14 residues. Germline V CDR1 and CDR2: MNHNS, SASEGT. UMI-tagged 5'RACE template switching yielded the TCR beta cDNA. TCRdb re-called the 5' RACE reads and gives one entry per CDR3 protein, without DNA. Its clone listing holds 200,000 to 300,000 distinct CDR3 sequences. The rearrangement links TRBV6-1 to TRBJ1-5; TCRdb indicates TRBD1, and absent DNA this call remains unverified. The TCR originated in a man aged 18 to 29 in good health. Sequencing input: blood T cells: a sorted CD56 or NKG2C T cell subset, CD4+ or CD8+ T cells, or bulk PBMC T cells (not recorded which). The CDR3 sequence: CASSEGGHNQPQHF.